This T cell receptor beta chain emerged from a study of blood T cell repertoires in COVID-19. Measured with immunoSEQ multiplex PCR; TCRdb has only the in-frame clones, and not every one. The data show around 300,000 clones, nearly 90% seen once. Germline-derived CDR1 and CDR2 are KGHSH and LQKENI. Trimming removed 3 bases from V and 8 bases from J; junction bases left unmatched: 5. This CDR3 has 15 residues. This receptor was identified in a woman aged 35 to 49 with COVID-19, enrolled during active disease. The sequencing input was peripheral blood. The rearrangement links TRBV18 to TRBJ1-6, with TRBD1 matching 9 bases. The CDR3: CASSPTGGADSPLHF. The CDR3 region has the DNA TGTGCCAGCTCACCTACAGGGGGCGCGGATTCACCCCTCCACTTT.